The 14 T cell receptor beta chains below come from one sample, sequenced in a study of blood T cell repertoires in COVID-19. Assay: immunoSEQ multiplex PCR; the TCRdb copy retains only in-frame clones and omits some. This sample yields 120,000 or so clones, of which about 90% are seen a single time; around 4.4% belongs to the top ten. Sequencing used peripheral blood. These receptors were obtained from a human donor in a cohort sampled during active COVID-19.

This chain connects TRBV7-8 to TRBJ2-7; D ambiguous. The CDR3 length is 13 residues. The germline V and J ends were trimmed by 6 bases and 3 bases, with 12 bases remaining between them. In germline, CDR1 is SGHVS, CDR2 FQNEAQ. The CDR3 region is CASRSHRGYEQYF. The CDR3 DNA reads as TGTGCCAGCAGGTCCCATCGAGGCTACGAGCAGTACTTC.

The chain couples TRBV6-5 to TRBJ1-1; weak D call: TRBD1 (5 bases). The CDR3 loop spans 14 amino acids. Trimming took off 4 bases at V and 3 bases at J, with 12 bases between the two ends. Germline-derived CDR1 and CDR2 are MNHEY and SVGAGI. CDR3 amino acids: CASSWGGTDTEAFF. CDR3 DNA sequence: TGTGCCAGCAGTTGGGGGGGGACGGACACTGAAGCTTTCTTT.

The CDR3 reads CASSQRREQYF. CDR3 nucleotide sequence: TGCGCCAGCAGCCAAAGGAGGGAGCAGTACTTC. The chain couples TRBV10-2 to TRBJ2-7, with D possibly matching TRBD2 (5 bases). V was clipped by 6 bases and J by 7 bases, with 10 bases between them. Germline V CDR1 and CDR2: WSHSY, SAAADI. This CDR3 comprises 11 residues.

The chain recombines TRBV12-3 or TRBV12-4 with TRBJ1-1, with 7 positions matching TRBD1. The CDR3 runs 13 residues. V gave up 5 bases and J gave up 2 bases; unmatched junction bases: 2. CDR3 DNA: TGTGCCAGCAGTGGGGACAGTAACACTGAAGCTTTCTTT. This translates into CASSGDSNTEAFF.

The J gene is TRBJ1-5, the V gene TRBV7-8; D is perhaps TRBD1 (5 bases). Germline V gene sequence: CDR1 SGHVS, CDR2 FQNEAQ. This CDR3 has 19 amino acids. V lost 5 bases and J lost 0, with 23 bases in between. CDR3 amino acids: CASSPRQQTWGYSNQPQHF. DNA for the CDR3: TGTGCCAGCAGCCCTCGACAGCAAACTTGGGGATATAGCAATCAGCCCCAGCATTTT.

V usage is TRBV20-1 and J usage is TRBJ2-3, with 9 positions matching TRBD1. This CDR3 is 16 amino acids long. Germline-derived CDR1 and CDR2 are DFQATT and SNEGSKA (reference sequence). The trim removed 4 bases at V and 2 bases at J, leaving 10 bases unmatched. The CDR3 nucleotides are TGCAGTGCTACTGAAGGGACAGGGAGTTTCACAGATACGCAGTATTTT. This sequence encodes CSATEGTGSFTDTQYF.

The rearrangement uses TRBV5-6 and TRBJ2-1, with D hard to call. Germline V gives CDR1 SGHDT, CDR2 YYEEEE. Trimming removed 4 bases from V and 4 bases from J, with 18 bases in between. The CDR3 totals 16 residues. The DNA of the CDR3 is TGTGCCAGCAGCCGGTTCCGTTTGCTAACTTACAATGAGCAGTTCTTC. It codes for CASSRFRLLTYNEQFF.

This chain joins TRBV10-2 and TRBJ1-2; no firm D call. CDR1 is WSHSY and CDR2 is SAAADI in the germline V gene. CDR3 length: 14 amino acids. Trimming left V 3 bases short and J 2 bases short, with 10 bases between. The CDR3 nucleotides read TGCGCCAGCAGTGATCCCGGGAGAAACTATGGCTACACCTTC. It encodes CASSDPGRNYGYTF.

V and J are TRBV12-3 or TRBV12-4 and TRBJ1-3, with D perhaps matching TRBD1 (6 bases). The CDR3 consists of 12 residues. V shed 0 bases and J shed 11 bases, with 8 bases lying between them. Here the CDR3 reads CASSLARTAIYF. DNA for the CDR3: TGTGCCAGCAGTTTAGCGCGGACAGCCATATATTTT.

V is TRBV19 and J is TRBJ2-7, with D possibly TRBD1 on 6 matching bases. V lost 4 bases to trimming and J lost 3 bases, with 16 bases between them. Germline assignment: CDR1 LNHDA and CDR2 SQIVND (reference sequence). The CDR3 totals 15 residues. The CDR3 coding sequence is TGTGCCAGTAGTACGACACCAACGACAGGCTACGAGCAGTACTTC. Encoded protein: CASSTTPTTGYEQYF.

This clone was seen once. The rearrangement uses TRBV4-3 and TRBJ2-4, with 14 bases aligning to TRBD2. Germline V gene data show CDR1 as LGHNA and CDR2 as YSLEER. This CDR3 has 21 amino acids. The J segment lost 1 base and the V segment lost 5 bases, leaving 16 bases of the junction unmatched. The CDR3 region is CASSFLTPGLAGELAKNIQYF. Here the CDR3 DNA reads TGCGCCAGCAGCTTCCTCACACCGGGACTAGCGGGAGAATTGGCCAAAAACATTCAGTACTTC.

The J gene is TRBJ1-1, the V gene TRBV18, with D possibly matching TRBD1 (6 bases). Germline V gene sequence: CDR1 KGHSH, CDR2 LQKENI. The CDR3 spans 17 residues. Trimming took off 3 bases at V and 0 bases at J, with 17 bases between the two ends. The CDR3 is CASSPLTGWVLNTEAFF. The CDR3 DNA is TGTGCCAGCTCACCCCTGACAGGCTGGGTTTTGAACACTGAAGCTTTCTTT.

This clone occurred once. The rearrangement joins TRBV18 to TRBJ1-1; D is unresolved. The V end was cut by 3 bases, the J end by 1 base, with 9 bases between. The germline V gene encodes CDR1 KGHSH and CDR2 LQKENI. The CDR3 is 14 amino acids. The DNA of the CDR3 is TGTGCCAGCTCACCTTCAACGGGGAACACTGAAGCTTTCTTT. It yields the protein CASSPSTGNTEAFF.

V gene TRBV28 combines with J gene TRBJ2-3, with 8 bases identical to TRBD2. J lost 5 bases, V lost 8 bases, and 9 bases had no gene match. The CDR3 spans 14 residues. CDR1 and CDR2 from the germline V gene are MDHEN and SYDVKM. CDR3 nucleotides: TGTGCCAGCGCCACTAGCGGCCAGGGAGATACGCAGTATTTT. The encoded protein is CASATSGQGDTQYF.